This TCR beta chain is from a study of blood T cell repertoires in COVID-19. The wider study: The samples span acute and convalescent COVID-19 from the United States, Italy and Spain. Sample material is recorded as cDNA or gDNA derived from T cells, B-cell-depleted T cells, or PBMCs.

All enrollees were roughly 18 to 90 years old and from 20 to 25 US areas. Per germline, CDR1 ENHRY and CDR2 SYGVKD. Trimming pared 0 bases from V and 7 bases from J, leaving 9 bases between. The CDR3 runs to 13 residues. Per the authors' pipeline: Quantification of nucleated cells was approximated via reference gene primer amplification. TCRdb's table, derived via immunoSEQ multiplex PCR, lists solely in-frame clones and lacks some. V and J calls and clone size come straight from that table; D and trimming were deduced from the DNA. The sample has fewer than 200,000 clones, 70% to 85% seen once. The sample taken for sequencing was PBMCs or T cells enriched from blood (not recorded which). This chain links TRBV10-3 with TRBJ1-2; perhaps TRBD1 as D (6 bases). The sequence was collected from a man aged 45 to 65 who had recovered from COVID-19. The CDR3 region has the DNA TGTGCCATCAGTGAGTCTGGGGGCTCTGGCTACACCTTC. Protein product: CAISESGGSGYTF.